The T cell receptor beta chain under discussion was sequenced for a study of PD-L1 blockade in urothelial cancer. Whole-study context: Male sex and bladder-origin urothelial cancer were recorded for about 85% of the roughly 29 patients. Patients previously received 0 to 3 chemotherapy regimens.

In the case of this clone: Its antigen is currently unknown.

TCRdb's table, derived via immunoSEQ multiplex PCR, lists solely in-frame clones and lacks some. Of over 45,000 clones listed, 85% to 90% are singletons. Study-wide findings and caveats: Sub-median blood TCR clonality before treatment predicted longer survival.

In germline, CDR1 is KGHSH, CDR2 LQKENI. The CDR3 loop spans 16 amino acids. V shed 2 bases, J shed 2 bases, and the junction held 7 bases outside the gene matches. Time point denoted: pretreatment peripheral blood. Urothelial carcinoma in patients was locally advanced or metastatic. The TCR comes from a man aged 55-75 years with urothelial cancer. The sample was PBMCs, taken around atezolizumab (anti-PD-L1) treatment. V usage is TRBV18 and J usage is TRBJ1-1, with TRBD1 identical over 8 bases. Written as DNA, the CDR3 is TGTGCCAGCTCACCAAACCGTGACAGGGGAAACACTGAAGCTTTCTTT. Amino acid sequence: CASSPNRDRGNTEAFF.